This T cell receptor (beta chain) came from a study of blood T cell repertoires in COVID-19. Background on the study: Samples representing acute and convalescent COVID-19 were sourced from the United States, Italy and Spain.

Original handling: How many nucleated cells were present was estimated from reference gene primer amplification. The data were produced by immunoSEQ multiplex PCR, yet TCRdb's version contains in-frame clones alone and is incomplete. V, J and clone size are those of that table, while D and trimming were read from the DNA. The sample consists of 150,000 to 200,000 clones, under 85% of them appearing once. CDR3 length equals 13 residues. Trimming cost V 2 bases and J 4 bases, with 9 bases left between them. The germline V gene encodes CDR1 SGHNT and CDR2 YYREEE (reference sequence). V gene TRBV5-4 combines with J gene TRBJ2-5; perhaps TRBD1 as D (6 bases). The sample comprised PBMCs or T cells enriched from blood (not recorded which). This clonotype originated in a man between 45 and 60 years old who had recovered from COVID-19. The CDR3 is CASSFRGGETQYF. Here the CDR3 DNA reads TGTGCCAGCAGCTTTCGAGGGGGAGAGACCCAGTACTTC. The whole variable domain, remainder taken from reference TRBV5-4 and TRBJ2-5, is ETGVTQSPTHLIKTRGQQVTLRCSSQSGHNTVSWYQQALGQGPQFIFQYYREEENGRGNFPPRFSGLQFPNYSSELNVNALELDDSALYLCASSFRGGETQYFGPGTRLLVL.